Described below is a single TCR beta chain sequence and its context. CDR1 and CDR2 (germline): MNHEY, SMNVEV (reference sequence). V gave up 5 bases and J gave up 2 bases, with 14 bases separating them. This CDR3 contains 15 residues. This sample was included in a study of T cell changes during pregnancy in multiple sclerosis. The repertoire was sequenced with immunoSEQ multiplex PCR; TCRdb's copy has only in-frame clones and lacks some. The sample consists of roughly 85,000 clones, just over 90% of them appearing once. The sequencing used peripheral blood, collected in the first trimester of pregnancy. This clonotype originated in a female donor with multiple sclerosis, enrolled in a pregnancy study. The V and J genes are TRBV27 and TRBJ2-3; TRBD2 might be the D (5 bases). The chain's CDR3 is CASSPRKRITDTQYF. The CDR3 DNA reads TGTGCCAGCAGTCCCCGTAAGCGGATCACAGATACGCAGTATTTT.